This is a list of T cell receptor beta chains from one sample in a study of OX40 agonist ivuxolimab in advanced cancers. TCRdb's table, derived via immunoSEQ multiplex PCR, lists solely in-frame clones and lacks some. The data contain approximately 61,000 clones, 89% of them singletons. The sample consisted of CD4+ or CD8+ T cells sorted from blood, taken in a trial of the OX40 agonist ivuxolimab. The source is an adult with an advanced solid tumor such as melanoma, head and neck, liver or kidney cancer. The CDR3 runs from the conserved cysteine through the conserved F or W. A D gene is named only where the DNA matches it firmly. Clone size appears in some rows only: once, few, many, or a class for an expanded clone.

d_call j_call v_call clone_size cdr3_aa cdr3_nt
NA TRBJ2-2 TRBV7-9 NA CASSLAWGKLFF TGTGCCAGCAGCTTAGCGTGGGGGAAGCTGTTTTTT
NA TRBJ2-7 TRBV13 NA CASSLRYSSYEQYF TGTGCCAGCAGCCTGCGATACAGCTCCTACGAGCAGTACTTC
TRBD2 TRBJ2-5 TRBV4-1 NA CASRPGLAEETQYF TGCGCCAGCAGGCCGGGACTAGCCGAAGAGACCCAGTACTTC
NA TRBJ2-1 TRBV27 NA CASSFGSEQFF TGTGCCAGCAGTTTTGGGTCTGAGCAGTTCTTC
NA TRBJ2-5 TRBV6-5 NA CASSSDREGETQYF TGTGCCAGCAGTTCGGACAGGGAGGGGGAGACCCAGTACTTC
TRBD1 TRBJ1-4 TRBV5-6 NA CASSYGQGSEKLFF TGTGCCAGCAGCTACGGACAGGGGAGTGAAAAACTGTTTTTT
TRBD2 TRBJ2-1 TRBV5-1 once CASSLDSGSSYNEQFF TGCGCCAGCAGCTTGGATAGCGGGAGTTCCTACAATGAGCAGTTCTTC
NA TRBJ2-6 TRBV4-3 once CASSQDSYVSGANVLTF TGCGCCAGCAGCCAAGACAGTTACGTCTCTGGGGCCAACGTCCTGACTTTC
NA TRBJ2-7 TRBV28 NA CASSRTWGTKNEQYF TGTGCCAGCAGCCGTACATGGGGCACGAAGAACGAGCAGTACTTC
NA TRBJ2-1 TRBV7-3 medium-sized CASSTAGDLGYEQFF TGTGCCAGCAGCACCGCTGGAGATTTAGGCTATGAGCAGTTCTTC
TRBD1 TRBJ1-2 TRBV11-3 once CASSSPGQGNGYTF TGTGCCAGCAGCTCGCCGGGACAGGGGAATGGCTACACCTTC
NA TRBJ1-2 TRBV13 NA CASSTQGLEGYTF TGTGCCAGCAGCACCCAGGGGCTTGAGGGCTACACCTTC
NA TRBJ2-2 TRBV6-4 NA CASSESGLNTGELFF TGTGCCAGCAGTGAGTCGGGTTTGAACACCGGGGAGCTGTTTTTT
TRBD1 TRBJ1-2 TRBV29-1 NA CSVDLRDRGGYTF TGCAGCGTTGATCTAAGGGACAGGGGCGGCTACACCTTC
NA TRBJ2-7 TRBV7-8 NA CASSLEQTSRPYEQYF TGTGCCAGCAGCTTAGAGCAGACGAGTCGACCCTACGAGCAGTACTTC
NA TRBJ2-6 TRBV5-5 NA CASSLVSGANVLTF TGTGCCAGCAGCTTGGTTTCTGGGGCCAACGTCCTGACTTTC
NA TRBJ2-7 TRBV30 NA CAWAPGGPYEQYF TGTGCCTGGGCCCCAGGCGGACCCTACGAGCAGTACTTC
NA TRBJ1-4 TRBV11-2 NA CASSPPPGYSTNEKLFF TGTGCCAGCAGCCCCCCCCCAGGCTACTCAACTAATGAAAAACTGTTTTTT
NA TRBJ1-1 TRBV7-9 NA CASTLPGTPEAFF TGTGCCAGCACCCTCCCAGGGACGCCTGAAGCTTTCTTT
TRBD1 TRBJ2-7 TRBV28 NA CASSLRGRVYEQYF TGTGCCAGCAGTTTAAGGGGGCGCGTATACGAGCAGTACTTC
NA TRBJ2-1 TRBV13 NA CASSLGYATDNEQFF TGTGCCAGCAGCTTAGGCTATGCTACCGACAATGAGCAGTTCTTC
NA TRBJ1-1 TRBV30 NA CAWGFMNTEAFF TGTGCCTGGGGGTTCATGAACACTGAAGCTTTCTTT
NA TRBJ2-1 TRBV13 NA CASSPPGDNEQFF TGTGCCAGCAGCCCGCCGGGAGACAATGAGCAGTTCTTC
NA TRBJ2-1 TRBV11-2 NA CASSSGGSYNEQFF TGTGCCAGCAGCTCTGGCGGCTCCTACAATGAGCAGTTCTTC
NA TRBJ2-1 TRBV28 NA CASSYRRRLHNEQFF TGTGCCAGCAGTTATAGGCGTCGCCTCCACAATGAGCAGTTCTTC
TRBD2 TRBJ2-7 TRBV6-1 NA CASSEETGGPGEQYF TGTGCCAGCAGTGAAGAAACGGGAGGGCCGGGGGAGCAGTACTTC
NA TRBJ2-7 TRBV4-1 NA CASSQDGTSFTYEQYF TGCGCCAGCAGCCAAGACGGGACATCGTTTACCTACGAGCAGTACTTC
NA TRBJ2-1 TRBV21-1 NA CASSKRLALDNEQFF TGTGCCAGCAGCAAGCGGCTAGCGCTTGACAATGAGCAGTTCTTC
NA TRBJ1-2 TRBV21-1 NA CASSRSRGILRYGYTF TGTGCCAGCAGCAGAAGCCGCGGGATCCTCCGCTATGGCTACACCTTC
TRBD2 TRBJ2-1 TRBV18 NA CASSPRTSGSGHEQFF TGTGCCAGCTCACCACGGACTAGCGGGAGTGGGCATGAGCAGTTCTTC
NA TRBJ1-2 TRBV13 few CASSPGRPLPSNYGYTF TGTGCCAGCAGCCCAGGCCGGCCCCTTCCGAGTAACTATGGCTACACCTTC
NA TRBJ1-5 TRBV30 few CAWSVGNQPQHF TGTGCCTGGAGTGTTGGAAATCAGCCCCAGCATTTT
NA TRBJ2-5 TRBV6-1 NA CAAPGTNQETQYF TGTGCCGCTCCCGGAACGAACCAAGAGACCCAGTACTTC
NA TRBJ1-4 TRBV5-6 NA CASSFGGLNEKLFF TGTGCCAGCAGCTTCGGGGGGTTGAATGAAAAACTGTTTTTT
TRBD1 TRBJ1-1 TRBV6-5 NA CASSSGQGDTEAFF TGTGCCAGCAGTTCAGGACAGGGGGACACTGAAGCTTTCTTT
NA TRBJ2-7 TRBV11-2 NA CASSLYEQYF TGTGCCAGCAGCTTGTACGAGCAGTACTTC
NA TRBJ2-3 TRBV20-1 NA CSALTGDTQYF TGCAGTGCTTTGACTGGAGATACGCAGTATTTT
NA TRBJ2-5 TRBV2 NA CARQEKTQYF TGTGCCAGACAGGAGAAGACCCAGTACTTC
NA TRBJ2-7 TRBV30 NA CAWSVGGSYEQYF TGTGCCTGGAGTGTAGGGGGTAGCTACGAGCAGTACTTC
NA TRBJ1-5 TRBV19 NA CASSIGGGFQPQHF TGTGCCAGTAGTATTGGGGGGGGGTTTCAGCCCCAGCATTTT
NA TRBJ2-7 TRBV4-3 NA CASSQDRASGARGAYEQYF TGCGCCAGCAGCCAAGATCGTGCTAGCGGAGCTAGGGGGGCCTACGAGCAGTACTTC
NA TRBJ2-7 TRBV19 once CASSIGEQGFYEQYF TGTGCCAGTAGTATAGGGGAGCAGGGATTCTACGAGCAGTACTTC
TRBD1 TRBJ2-2 TRBV10-2 few CASSWDRNTGELFF TGCGCCAGCAGTTGGGACAGGAACACCGGGGAGCTGTTTTTT
NA TRBJ1-5 TRBV28 once CASSLWDTSNQPQHF TGTGCCAGCAGTTTGTGGGACACTAGCAATCAGCCCCAGCATTTT
NA TRBJ2-7 TRBV11-3 NA CASSLAAYEQYF TGTGCCAGCAGCTTGGCCGCATACGAGCAGTACTTC
NA TRBJ1-3 TRBV4-2 NA CASSQDPTLNTIYF TGTGCCAGCAGCCAAGATCCCACATTGAACACCATATATTTT
TRBD2 TRBJ2-3 TRBV28 NA CASSFSLGEGNTDTQYF TGTGCCAGCAGTTTCTCTTTGGGGGAGGGCAACACAGATACGCAGTATTTT
NA TRBJ1-5 TRBV7-9 NA CASSPDRQPQHF TGTGCCAGCAGCCCCGACCGTCAGCCCCAGCATTTT
TRBD1 TRBJ2-7 TRBV13 NA CASSLGQGASQYF TGTGCCAGCAGCTTAGGTCAGGGGGCCTCTCAGTACTTC
NA TRBJ2-5 TRBV5-4 NA CASSLGQHQETQYF TGTGCCAGCAGCTTGGGGCAACACCAAGAGACCCAGTACTTC
TRBD2 TRBJ2-7 TRBV4-1 NA CASSPGEGYEQYF TGCGCCAGCAGCCCCGGGGAGGGCTACGAGCAGTACTTC
NA TRBJ1-1 TRBV18 once CASSPRSGENTEAFF TGTGCCAGCTCACCAAGAAGCGGGGAGAACACTGAAGCTTTCTTT
TRBD2 TRBJ2-7 TRBV28 NA CASRTLATRYYEQYF TGTGCCAGCAGAACACTAGCGACCCGATACTACGAGCAGTACTTC